A selection of T cell receptor beta chains follows, all from one sample in a study of blood T cell dynamics during melanoma immunotherapy. Method: immunoSEQ multiplex PCR; TCRdb's copy keeps in-frame clones and lacks some. The repertoire holds 11,000 or so clones, roughly nine tenths seen once, with under 30% in the top ten. The specimen was blood, collected from a patient treated with checkpoint blockade. These receptor sequences come from a human donor with melanoma. The CDR3 runs from the conserved cysteine through the conserved F or W. The order of the fields is CDR3 DNA, CDR3 protein, clone size, D gene, V gene, J gene. D genes are given only for firm matches. The size entry is marked missing in some rows and otherwise reads once, few, many or a size class.

DNA: TGTGCCAGCAGCTTAGCGGGGATGGGGGCGCAGTATTTT; CDR3: CASSLAGMGAQYF; size: .; D: .; V: TRBV7-3; J: TRBJ2-3
DNA: TGTGCCAGTAGTCCCTGGGACAGCTCCAATCAGCCCCAGCATTTT; CDR3: CASSPWDSSNQPQHF; size: .; D: TRBD1; V: TRBV19; J: TRBJ1-5
DNA: TGTGGGACAGGGTCAGTCGAAGCTTTCTTT; CDR3: CGTGSVEAFF; size: .; D: TRBD1; V: TRBV30; J: TRBJ1-1
DNA: TGTGCCAGCAGTTCCCCAGGGTCCTACGAGCAGTACTTC; CDR3: CASSSPGSYEQYF; size: .; D: .; V: TRBV7-9; J: TRBJ2-7
DNA: TGTGCCAGCAGTGGCACAAGGGGGCAGTTCTTC; CDR3: CASSGTRGQFF; size: .; D: .; V: TRBV28; J: TRBJ2-1
DNA: TGTGCCAGCAGCTCCCCGGGACTAGCGAGGGCCGAGCAGTACTTC; CDR3: CASSSPGLARAEQYF; size: .; D: TRBD2; V: TRBV7-6; J: TRBJ2-7
DNA: TGTGCCAGCAGCTTGCTCGCCTCTGGGGCCAACGTCCTGACTTTC; CDR3: CASSLLASGANVLTF; size: .; D: .; V: TRBV5-6; J: TRBJ2-6
DNA: TGTGCCAGCAGCGTCGGACAGGGGGACCCAGATACGCAGTATTTT; CDR3: CASSVGQGDPDTQYF; size: .; D: TRBD1; V: TRBV9; J: TRBJ2-3
DNA: TGTGCCAGTAGTATCCCCCGGGGGTACAATCAGCCCCAGCATTTT; CDR3: CASSIPRGYNQPQHF; size: .; D: .; V: TRBV19; J: TRBJ1-5
DNA: TGTGCCAGCACCCCAGCGGGGTCTCGGGTCACAGATACGCAGTATTTT; CDR3: CASTPAGSRVTDTQYF; size: once; D: TRBD2; V: TRBV9; J: TRBJ2-3
DNA: TGTGCCAGCAGTTCCATCGGCGCGGGAACCAATGAGCAGTTCTTC; CDR3: CASSSIGAGTNEQFF; size: .; D: .; V: TRBV28; J: TRBJ2-1
DNA: TGTGCCAGCAGTGAACTGGCAGTTAATCAGCCCCAGCATTTT; CDR3: CASSELAVNQPQHF; size: .; D: .; V: TRBV6-1; J: TRBJ1-5
DNA: TGCAGCGTTGAAGGCCAGGCCTACGAGCAGTACTTC; CDR3: CSVEGQAYEQYF; size: .; D: .; V: TRBV29-1; J: TRBJ2-7
DNA: TGTGCCAGCAGCGTAGAAGGCTGGGACGACCAAGAGACCCAGTACTTC; CDR3: CASSVEGWDDQETQYF; size: .; D: .; V: TRBV9; J: TRBJ2-5
DNA: TGTGCCAGCAGTGAACCATATCAGAACACTGAAGCTTTCTTT; CDR3: CASSEPYQNTEAFF; size: .; D: .; V: TRBV6-1; J: TRBJ1-1
DNA: TGTGCCAGCACCTACGACGATAGCAATCAGCCCCAGCATTTT; CDR3: CASTYDDSNQPQHF; size: .; D: .; V: TRBV28; J: TRBJ1-5
DNA: TGTGCCATCAGTGATGGGACAGGGGCAGATACGCAGTATTTT; CDR3: CAISDGTGADTQYF; size: .; D: TRBD1; V: TRBV10-3; J: TRBJ2-3
DNA: TGTGCCAGCAGCCGCCGGGGGTACTACGAGCAGTACTTC; CDR3: CASSRRGYYEQYF; size: .; D: .; V: TRBV13; J: TRBJ2-7
DNA: TGTGCCAGTAGTAGTGATCGAGTCCGGGACGAGCAGTACTTC; CDR3: CASSSDRVRDEQYF; size: .; D: .; V: TRBV19; J: TRBJ2-7
DNA: TGTGCCAGTAGTATTGGGACGCGGGGGTATAATTCACCCCTCCACTTT; CDR3: CASSIGTRGYNSPLHF; size: .; D: .; V: TRBV19; J: TRBJ1-6
DNA: TGTGCCAGCAGCTCGGGACAGGCACCCTACGAGCAGTACTTC; CDR3: CASSSGQAPYEQYF; size: few; D: TRBD1; V: TRBV9; J: TRBJ2-7
DNA: TGTGCCAGCAGGCCCGCCGGGACCTCGGGCTATAATTCACCCCTCCACTTT; CDR3: CASRPAGTSGYNSPLHF; size: once; D: .; V: TRBV28; J: TRBJ1-6
DNA: TGTGCCAGCAGCTTGGGGGCCGTCACCGGGGAGCTGTTTTTT; CDR3: CASSLGAVTGELFF; size: .; D: .; V: TRBV7-2; J: TRBJ2-2
DNA: TGTGCCACCAGCAGGGACTCCGTCAATGAGCAGTTCTTC; CDR3: CATSRDSVNEQFF; size: .; D: .; V: TRBV15; J: TRBJ2-1
DNA: TGTGCCAGCAGCCCCCAGAGGGCCTACAATGAGCAGTTCTTC; CDR3: CASSPQRAYNEQFF; size: .; D: .; V: TRBV7-6; J: TRBJ2-1
DNA: TGTGCCAGCAGCCCCCTAGGACTAGCGGGTGGCTACGAGCAGTACTTC; CDR3: CASSPLGLAGGYEQYF; size: .; D: TRBD2; V: TRBV7-2; J: TRBJ2-7